These 10 T cell receptor beta chains came from one sample sequenced in a study of blood T cell repertoires in COVID-19. Produced via immunoSEQ multiplex PCR; TCRdb's table is partial and in-frame only. Of 310,000 or so clones in the sample, about 87% were seen once. Sample: peripheral blood. The source is a man aged 65 to 79 with acute or convalescent COVID-19.

Only one count was recorded for this clone. The chain carries TRBV7-2 and TRBJ2-5; 7 bases match TRBD2. The CDR3 is 16 residues long. Trimming removed 4 bases from V and 5 bases from J; junction bases left unmatched: 13. Germline loops: CDR1 SGHTA, CDR2 FQGNSA. CDR3 nucleotides: TGTGCCAGCAGCTCCCCCAACTTTGCGGGGGAGGAGACCCAGTACTTC. Protein: CASSSPNFAGEETQYF.

The gene calls are TRBV28 and TRBJ2-1, with 7 bases matching TRBD2. Germline assignment: CDR1 MDHEN and CDR2 SYDVKM. V lost 3 bases and J lost 7; bases outside the gene matches: 9. This CDR3 is 15 amino acids long. CDR3 residues: CASSFGGSPHNEQFF. The CDR3 DNA sequence: TGTGCCAGCAGTTTTGGCGGGAGTCCGCATAATGAGCAGTTCTTC.

The J gene is TRBJ1-1, the V gene TRBV5-1, with D perhaps matching TRBD1 (5 bases). Germline values: CDR1 SGHRS, CDR2 YFSETQ. The CDR3 length is 14 residues. V was cut by 0 bases and J by 5 bases, with 11 bases left in between. The DNA of the CDR3 is TGCGCCAGCAGCTTGGATTCGGGGGGGACTGAAGCTTTCTTT. Its protein product is CASSLDSGGTEAFF.

V gene TRBV6-5 combines with J gene TRBJ2-3; D not certain. The CDR3 loop spans 13 amino acids. In germline, CDR1 is MNHEY, CDR2 SVGAGI. Trimming removed 8 bases at V and 0 bases at J, with 9 bases between. The CDR3 loop is CASLSGSTDTQYF. CDR3 sequence (DNA): TGTGCCAGCCTTTCAGGAAGCACAGATACGCAGTATTTT.

The rearrangement uses TRBV30 and TRBJ1-5; the D gene is possibly TRBD1 (5 bases). Per the germline V gene, CDR1 is GTSNPN and CDR2 is SVGIG (reference sequence). The V end lost 0 bases, the J end lost 4 bases, and 16 bases lay between the germline ends. The CDR3 loop spans 16 amino acids. Here the CDR3 DNA reads TGTGCCTGGAGTGTATGGGGTCGGGGGGGGAATCAGCCCCAGCATTTT. It specifies CAWSVWGRGGNQPQHF.

The V gene is TRBV2, the J gene TRBJ1-1; TRBD1 aligns across 7 bases. CDR1 and CDR2 from the germline V gene are SNHLY and FYNNEI. The CDR3 is made up of 14 amino acids. J lost 2 bases, V lost 7 bases, and 7 bases had no gene match. CDR3 residues: CASKTTGANTEAFF. CDR3 coding DNA: TGTGCCAGCAAAACAACAGGGGCCAACACTGAAGCTTTCTTT.

The CDR3 is CASELAGGIEQFF. The CDR3 DNA is TGTGCCAGCGAACTAGCGGGAGGGATTGAGCAGTTCTTC. V gene TRBV12-3 or TRBV12-4 combines with J gene TRBJ2-1, with 13 bases that match TRBD2. V shed 8 bases, J shed 9 bases, and the junction held 4 bases outside the gene matches. CDR3 length: 13 residues.

This clone was observed a handful of times. The J gene is TRBJ2-6, the V gene TRBV3-1 (or the pseudogene TRBV3-2), with 7 bases fitting TRBD1. V lost 6 bases to trimming and J lost 1 base; unmatched junction nucleotides: 12. Germline V gene sequence: CDR1 LGHDT, CDR2 YNNKEL (reference sequence). The CDR3 has 18 amino acids. Here the CDR3 reads CASSPTPGTASGANVLTF. Here the CDR3 DNA reads TGTGCCAGCAGTCCAACACCCGGGACAGCATCTGGGGCCAACGTCCTGACTTTC.

This clone was seen just once. The chain employs TRBV24-1 and TRBJ2-2, with D maybe TRBD2 (5 bases). V lost 8 bases to trimming and J lost 3 bases, with 6 bases between them. Germline CDR1 KGHDR, CDR2 SFDVKD. This CDR3 comprises 12 residues. CDR3 nucleotides: TGTGCCACCAACGGGGACACCGGGGAGCTGTTTTTT. It encodes CATNGDTGELFF.

This clone was picked up one time. The CDR3 ends on some other residue instead of the conserved phenylalanine or tryptophan, so this is likely a read error. The DNA is left out, because the CDR3 cannot be placed on it with certainty; the CDR3 is given as TCRdb lists it. J is TRBJ2-3 and V is TRBV7-2; TRBD2 is the table's D call, not checked against the DNA. The CDR3 length equals 13 residues, ends included. Germline assignment: CDR1 SGHTA and CDR2 FQGNSA. The CDR3 spells CASSLDPAGGRWV.